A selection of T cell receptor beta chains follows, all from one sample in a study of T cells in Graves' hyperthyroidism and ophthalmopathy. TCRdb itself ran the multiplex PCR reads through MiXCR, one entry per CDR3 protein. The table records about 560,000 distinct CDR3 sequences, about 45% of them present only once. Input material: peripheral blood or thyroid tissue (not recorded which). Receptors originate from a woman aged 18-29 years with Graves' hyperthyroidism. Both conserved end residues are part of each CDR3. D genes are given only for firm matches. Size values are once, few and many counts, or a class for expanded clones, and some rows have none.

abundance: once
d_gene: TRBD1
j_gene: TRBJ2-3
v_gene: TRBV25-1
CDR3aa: CASSTDRAQDTQYF
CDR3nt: TGTGCCAGCAGCACCGACAGGGCCCAAGATACGCAGTATTTT

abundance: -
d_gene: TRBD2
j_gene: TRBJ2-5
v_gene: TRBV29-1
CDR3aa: CSVGASGNQYF
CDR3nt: TGCAGCGTTGGGGCGAGCGGGAACCAGTACTTC

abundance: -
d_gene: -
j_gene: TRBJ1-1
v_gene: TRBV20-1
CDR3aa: CSAERLRTEAFF
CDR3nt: TGCAGTGCGGAAAGGCTGAGGACTGAAGCTTTCTTT

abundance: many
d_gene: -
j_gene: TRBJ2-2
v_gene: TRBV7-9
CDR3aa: CASSSGGWTGELFF
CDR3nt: TGTGCCAGCAGCTCCGGCGGGTGGACCGGGGAGCTGTTTTTT

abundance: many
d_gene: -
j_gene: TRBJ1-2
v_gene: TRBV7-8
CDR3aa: CASSLAPDPTYGYTF
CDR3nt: TGTGCCAGCAGCTTAGCGCCAGATCCCACCTATGGCTACACCTTC

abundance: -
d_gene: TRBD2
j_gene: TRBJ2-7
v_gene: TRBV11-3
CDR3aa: CASSLVLAGRSSYEQYF
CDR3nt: TGTGCCAGCAGCTTAGTCCTAGCGGGCCGTAGCTCCTACGAGCAGTACTTC

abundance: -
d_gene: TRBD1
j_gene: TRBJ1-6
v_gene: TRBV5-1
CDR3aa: CASSASTGNIYNSPLHF
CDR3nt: TGCGCCAGCAGCGCGTCGACAGGGAATATCTATAATTCACCCCTCCACTTT

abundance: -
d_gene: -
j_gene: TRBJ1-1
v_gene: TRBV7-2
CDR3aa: CASSLAGSLGAFF
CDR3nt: TGTGCCAGCAGCTTGGCAGGGTCTCTCGGGGCTTTCTTT

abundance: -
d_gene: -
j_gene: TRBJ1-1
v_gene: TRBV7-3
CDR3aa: CASSLIRGLNTEAFF
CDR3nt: TGTGCCAGCAGCTTAATTCGGGGTTTGAACACTGAAGCTTTCTTT

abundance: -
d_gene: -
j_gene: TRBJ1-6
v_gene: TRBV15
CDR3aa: CATSRRSGDSPLHF
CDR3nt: TGTGCCACCAGCAGACGGTCGGGGGATTCACCCCTCCACTTT